This T cell receptor beta chain was captured by sequencing in a study of long-term antiretroviral therapy in people with HIV. V lost 1 base, J lost 3 bases, and 16 bases lay in between. CDR3 length: 16 amino acids. Germline V gives CDR1 SEHNR, CDR2 FQNEAQ (reference sequence). Researchers ran immunoSEQ v3.0 at survey level. Profiling relied on immunoSEQ multiplex PCR, and the TCRdb table lists in-frame clones only, not all of them. The data contain about 16,000 clones, about 91% of them singletons. The TCR originated in a woman in her twenties or thirties with HIV. The specimen was unsorted PBMCs, collected approximately 2.3 years before starting antiretroviral therapy. The genes are TRBV7-9 and TRBJ2-7, with D possibly matching TRBD1 (5 bases). As DNA, the CDR3 is TGTGCCAGCAGCTTAGGGATGGGGCGAGCAGACTACGAGCAGTACTTC. Amino acid sequence: CASSLGMGRADYEQYF. Drawing the rest from reference TRBV7-9 and TRBJ2-7, the complete variable domain is DTGVSQNPRHKITKRGQNVTFRCDPISEHNRLYWYRQTLGQGPEFLTYFQNEAQLEKSRLLSDRFSAERPKGSFSTLEIQRTEQGDSAMYLCASSLGMGRADYEQYFGPGTRLTVT.